The next 27 T cell receptor gamma chains were all read from a single sample in a study of gamma delta lymphoproliferative disorders and STAT genes (dated by TCRdb to about 2018). Genomic DNA from peripheral blood mononuclear cells isolated from patients and controls was used for TCR sequencing. Libraries were constructed by multiplex PCR. The sample was run on an Illumina MiSeq. TCRdb reanalyzed the public reads with the CATT caller, and identical DNA sequences were merged afterwards. This sample has about 1,500 gamma-chain clones in its table, and approximately 9.8% of those were observed once. The ten most abundant clones make up over 25% of the sample. Sequenced material: blood. The receptors stem from a human donor in good health.

The J gene is TRGJP2, the V gene TRGV2. Assignment of the J gene here rests on matching the DNA to germline, because TCRdb gives none. Germline CDR1 and CDR2: EGSNGY and YDSYNSKV. The length of the CDR3 is 12 residues. The junction had 3 bases not matched to a gene; V was cut back by 9 bases and J by 2 bases. The DNA of the CDR3 is TGTGCCACCACAAGTAGTGATTGGATCAAGACGTTT. Protein sequence: CATTSSDWIKTF.

This clone is medium-sized. The rearrangement links TRGV3 to TRGJ1 or TRGJ2. The J gene was missing in TCRdb and was found by matching the end of the DNA to germline. The CDR3 covers 14 residues. Germline V gene sequence: CDR1 VTNTFY, CDR2 YDVSTARD (reference sequence). With 0 bases clipped from V and 3 bases from J, the junction kept 5 bases outside the gene matches. The CDR3 loop reads CATWDRLGYYKKLF. The CDR3 region has the DNA TGTGCCACCTGGGACAGGCTAGGTTATTATAAGAAACTCTTT.

This clone qualifies as medium-sized. This chain connects TRGV4 to TRGJ1 or TRGJ2. The J gene is absent in TCRdb and was assigned here via DNA matching to germline. CDR1 EGSTGY and CDR2 YDSYTSSV come from the germline V gene. The V and J ends lost 2 bases and 5 bases, in that order; junction bases with no gene match: 3. This CDR3 has 12 residues. CDR3 nucleotide sequence: TGTGCCACCTGGGATGAGGATTATAAGAAACTCTTT. Translation: CATWDEDYKKLF.

Sample share makes this clone medium-sized. The rearrangement links TRGV3 to TRGJ1 or TRGJ2. No J gene is reported in TCRdb; it was inferred here by comparing the DNA with germline. Germline loops: CDR1 VTNTFY, CDR2 YDVSTARD (reference sequence). The CDR3 spans 14 residues. The J segment lost 3 bases and the V segment lost 0 bases, leaving 5 bases of the junction unmatched. This CDR3 reads CATWDRRPYYKKLF. Written as DNA, the CDR3 is TGTGCCACCTGGGACAGGCGACCTTATTATAAGAAACTCTTT.

By share of the sample, this clone is large (0.1 to 1%). The genes are TRGV5 and TRGJ1 or TRGJ2. TCRdb records no J gene; here it was assigned by comparing the DNA to germline. J gave up 12 bases and V 4 bases, and 6 bases lay outside the gene matches. CDR3 length: 10 residues. Germline V gene lookup returns CDR1 VINAFY and CDR2 YDVSNSKD. As DNA, the CDR3 is TGTGCCACCTGGGAATGTGGGAAACTCTTT. It is translated as CATWECGKLF.

Relative to its sample, this clone is medium-sized. The V and J genes are TRGV4 and TRGJ1 or TRGJ2. The J gene, missing from TCRdb, was assigned here through DNA to germline matching. Germline lookup yields CDR1 EGSTGY and CDR2 YDSYTSSV. There are 13 residues in the CDR3. V was pared by 0 bases and J by 5 bases, with 4 bases of the junction left unmatched. CDR3 in amino acids: CATWDGQHYKKLF. CDR3 coding DNA: TGTGCCACCTGGGATGGGCAGCATTATAAGAAACTCTTT.

By sample fraction, this clone is medium-sized. The DNA is omitted, as the CDR3 cannot be located on it reliably, and the CDR3 follows TCRdb's listing. The CDR3 here is CTTVPAGLGYYYYKKLF. The V gene call reads TRGV11; no J gene was called. TRGV11 is an open reading frame, and its role is uncertain. The CDR3 sequence runs 17 residues, both termini included.

This clone was counted only a few times. Within the sample, other DNA sequences also encode this same CDR3. The chain is built from TRGV9 and TRGJ1 or TRGJ2. Because TCRdb records no J gene, it was assigned here through a match of the DNA to germline. The V and J ends lost 1 base and 7 bases, in that order; junction bases with no gene match: 4. Germline CDR1 is GITISATS and CDR2 is ISYDGTV (reference sequence). The CDR3 extends over 12 amino acids. Here the CDR3 reads CALWEVLYKKLF. CDR3 coding DNA: TGTGCCTTGTGGGAGGTTCTGTATAAGAAACTCTTT.

By sample share, this clone is medium-sized. A V gene of TRGV9 was called, but no J gene was assigned. This CDR3 contains 9 residues. Per germline, CDR1 GITISATS and CDR2 ISYDGTV (reference sequence). CDR3 amino acids: CASSTWELF. The CDR3 nucleotides read TGTGCCTCTTCCACTTGGGAACTCTTT.

This chain joins TRGV10 and TRGJ1 or TRGJ2. TCRdb offers no J gene call, so here the DNA was matched to germline to obtain one. TRGV10 falls under the ORF class, with uncertain function. This CDR3 has 14 amino acids. After removal of 8 bases from V and 2 bases from J, the junction contained 10 bases not matched to a gene. The CDR3 nucleotides read TGTGCTGCGTGGATCCCCCTTTATTATTATAAGAAACTCTTT. Encoded protein: CAAWIPLYYYKKLF.

This clone is medium-sized. The chain employs TRGV4 and TRGJ1 or TRGJ2. No J segment appears in TCRdb, so it was assigned here by matching the sequence to germline. The CDR3 is 12 amino acids. V was pared by 2 bases and J by 9 bases, with 7 bases of the junction left unmatched. CDR1 EGSTGY and CDR2 YDSYTSSV come from the germline V gene. As DNA, the CDR3 is TGTGCCACCTGGGATGAGACTCCTAAGAAACTCTTT. Its protein is CATWDETPKKLF.

Concerning this clone itself: The DNA is omitted, as the CDR3 cannot be located on it reliably, and the CDR3 follows TCRdb's listing. CDR3 protein: CTTVPAGLVGSKKLF. No J gene call was made, and the V gene is TRGV11. TRGV11 is an ORF, and what it does is uncertain. The CDR3 is made up of 15 amino acids, end residues included.

By share, this clone ranks as medium-sized. V usage is TRGV8 and J usage is TRGJ1 or TRGJ2. Because TCRdb records no J gene, it was assigned here through a match of the DNA to germline. Trimming took 1 base from V and 3 from J; bases not matched to a gene: 6. Looked up from germline, CDR1 is VENAVY and CDR2 is YDSYNSRV. The CDR3 has 14 residues. CDR3 region: CATWDRGLYYKKLF. CDR3 sequence (DNA): TGTGCCACCTGGGATAGAGGGCTTTATTATAAGAAACTCTTT.

The genes are TRGV3 and TRGJ1 or TRGJ2. Matching the DNA to germline supplied the J gene, which TCRdb does not give. The CDR3 sequence is 13 residues long. V lost 6 bases to trimming and J lost 7 bases; unmatched junction nucleotides: 12. Germline-derived CDR1 and CDR2 are VTNTFY and YDVSTARD (reference sequence). DNA of the CDR3: TGTGCCACCTGGCCCAAGGCCCCCTATAAGAAACTCTTT. It encodes CATWPKAPYKKLF.

Remarks on this clone: The TCRdb protein, from a much larger clone, departs from this DNA's translation at residue 6, likely by read error; the protein shown derives from the DNA. The chain couples TRGV10 to TRGJ1 or TRGJ2. The J gene was missing in TCRdb and was found by matching the end of the DNA to germline. TRGV10 is treated as an ORF (open reading frame) with a function not yet certain. The CDR3 spans 10 residues. Trimming removed 8 bases from V and 10 bases from J; junction bases left unmatched: 6. CDR3 region: CAAWDWKKLF. CDR3 nucleotides: TGTGCTGCGTGGGATTGGAAGAAACTCTTT.

This clone counts as medium-sized. V is TRGV8 and J is TRGJ1 or TRGJ2. Germline matching of the DNA provided the J gene here, since TCRdb leaves it blank. The CDR3 totals 12 residues. V shed 0 bases, J shed 7 bases, and the junction held 3 bases outside the gene matches. Germline V gives CDR1 VENAVY, CDR2 YDSYNSRV. CDR3 sequence: CATWDRSYKKLF. The CDR3 DNA sequence: TGTGCCACCTGGGATAGGTCCTATAAGAAACTCTTT.

This clone was recorded many times. TCRdb's entry gives the protein of a much larger clone, which mismatches this DNA's translation at residue 7, likely from a read error; the protein reported here is translated from the DNA. Within the sample, other DNA sequences also encode this same CDR3. The chain joins TRGV4 to TRGJ1 or TRGJ2. Since TCRdb gives no J gene, matching the DNA to germline was used here to assign it. V shed 0 bases and J 0 bases; nucleotides not matched to a gene: 2. Germline assignment: CDR1 EGSTGY and CDR2 YDSYTSSV. The CDR3 has 14 residues. CDR3 DNA: TGTGCCACCTGGGATGGGCGGAATTATTATAAGAAACTCTTT. It specifies CATWDGRNYYKKLF.

By sample share, this clone is medium-sized. This rearrangement joins TRGV4 to TRGJ1 or TRGJ2. As TCRdb names no J gene, one was assigned here on the basis of a DNA match to germline. From germline, CDR1 is EGSTGY and CDR2 YDSYTSSV. The V and J ends lost 0 bases and 11 bases, in that order; junction bases with no gene match: 7. The length of the CDR3 is 12 residues. DNA of the CDR3: TGTGCCACCTGGGATGGGCCGGTGGAGAAACTCTTT. This gives the protein CATWDGPVEKLF.

In its sample, this clone ranks as medium-sized. The CDR3 reads CALWEPFYYKKLF. For the CDR3, the DNA is TGTGCCTTGTGGGAGCCATTCTATTATAAGAAACTCTTT. The chain has TRGV9 and TRGJ1 or TRGJ2. The J gene was not available in TCRdb and was assigned here by matching the DNA to germline segments. This CDR3 region has 13 residues. Germline CDR1 is GITISATS and CDR2 is ISYDGTV (reference sequence). The trim removed 3 bases at V and 4 bases at J, leaving 6 bases unmatched.

By frequency in the sample, this clone is medium-sized. V usage is TRGV2 and J usage is TRGJ1 or TRGJ2. Here the J gene came from matching the DNA to germline, since TCRdb omits it. Trimming cost V 6 bases and J 6 bases; bases outside gene matches: 8. The CDR3 totals 12 residues. Germline CDR1 and CDR2: EGSNGY and YDSYNSKV. The DNA of the CDR3 is TGTGCCACCTGGTCAGGGGGTTATAAGAAACTCTTT. Translated, it gives CATWSGGYKKLF.

This clone is medium-sized in the sample. The same CDR3 arises from other DNA sequences in this sample as well. The rearrangement links TRGV9 to TRGJ1 or TRGJ2. Here the J gene was assigned by germline matching of the DNA, as TCRdb has none. The trim removed 4 bases at V and 0 bases at J, leaving 6 bases unmatched. CDR3 length: 14 residues. Germline-derived CDR1 and CDR2 are GITISATS and ISYDGTV (reference sequence). The CDR3: CALWESANYYKKLF. Here the CDR3 DNA reads TGTGCCTTGTGGGAAAGCGCGAATTATTATAAGAAACTCTTT.

This clone is labeled as medium-sized. The J gene is TRGJ1 or TRGJ2, the V gene TRGV4. Assignment of the J gene here rests on matching the DNA to germline, because TCRdb gives none. Trimming at V came to 0 bases and at J to 5 bases, leaving 4 bases not matched to a gene. This CDR3 is 13 amino acids long. CDR1 is EGSTGY and CDR2 is YDSYTSSV in the germline V gene. The CDR3 protein is CATWDGPNYKKLF. The CDR3 coding sequence is TGTGCCACCTGGGATGGGCCGAATTATAAGAAACTCTTT.

This clone is medium-sized. In DNA, the CDR3 is TGTGCCTTGTGGGAGGTGCTAAAGTATAAGAAACTCTTT. This translates into CALWEVLKYKKLF. The chain combines TRGV9 with TRGJ1 or TRGJ2. Here the J gene was assigned by germline matching of the DNA, as TCRdb has none. The CDR3 spans 13 residues. In germline, CDR1 is GITISATS, CDR2 ISYDGTV (reference sequence). With V trimmed by 0 bases and J by 7 bases, 6 bases remained unmatched.

In its sample, this clone ranks as medium-sized. The chain employs TRGV3 and TRGJ1 or TRGJ2. TCRdb is silent on the J gene; assignment here came from matching the DNA to germline. The germline V gene encodes CDR1 VTNTFY and CDR2 YDVSTARD (reference sequence). Unmatched junction bases numbered 4, after V lost 0 bases and J lost 11 bases. The CDR3 has 11 amino acids. The CDR3 DNA follows: TGTGCCACCTGGGACAGGCTCCAGAAACTCTTT. Its protein product is CATWDRLQKLF.

This clone ranks as medium-sized. This chain connects TRGV8 to TRGJ1 or TRGJ2. Here the J gene was assigned by germline matching of the DNA, as TCRdb has none. Germline CDR1 is VENAVY and CDR2 is YDSYNSRV. CDR3 length: 13 residues. Losses at the gene ends were 1 base for V and 9 bases for J; bases not matched to a gene: 9. The CDR3 DNA reads as TGTGCCACCTGGGATAGCCTTCTCTTTAAGAAACTCTTT. This codes for CATWDSLLFKKLF.

Relative to its sample, this clone is medium-sized. With only one base between it and a far larger clone, this is likely a read error. V is TRGV8 and J is TRGJ1 or TRGJ2. In the absence of a J gene in TCRdb, the DNA was matched to germline to assign it here. The length of the CDR3 is 12 residues. With 2 bases clipped from V and 3 bases from J, the junction kept 1 base outside the gene matches. Looked up from germline, CDR1 is VENAVY and CDR2 is YDSYNSRV. This chain's CDR3 is CATWDTYYKKLF. CDR3 sequence (DNA): TGTGCCACCTGGGATACTTATTATAAGAAACTCTTT.

This clone ranks as medium-sized. V gene TRGV9 combines with J gene TRGJ1 or TRGJ2. TCRdb lists no J gene, so it was determined here by aligning the DNA to germline. This CDR3 has 16 residues. The junction had 13 bases not matched to a gene; V was cut back by 2 bases and J by 3 bases. Germline V gene lookup returns CDR1 GITISATS and CDR2 ISYDGTV (reference sequence). DNA for the CDR3: TGTGCCTTGTGGGAGGCCGCGCCCGATGGTTATTATAAGAAACTCTTT. Translated: CALWEAAPDGYYKKLF.